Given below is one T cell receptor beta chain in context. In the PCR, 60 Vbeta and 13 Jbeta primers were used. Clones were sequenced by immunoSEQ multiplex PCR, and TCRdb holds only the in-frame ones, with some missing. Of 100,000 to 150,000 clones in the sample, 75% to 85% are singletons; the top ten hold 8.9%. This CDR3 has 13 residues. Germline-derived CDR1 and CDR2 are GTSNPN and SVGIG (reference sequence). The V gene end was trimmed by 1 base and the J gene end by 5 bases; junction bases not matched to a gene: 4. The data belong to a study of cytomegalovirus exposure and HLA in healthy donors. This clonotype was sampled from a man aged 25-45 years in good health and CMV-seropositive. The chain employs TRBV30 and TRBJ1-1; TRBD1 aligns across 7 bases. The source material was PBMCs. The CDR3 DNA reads TGTGCCTGGAGTGGGACAGGTGGGACTGAAGCTTTCTTT. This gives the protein CAWSGTGGTEAFF.